The T cell receptor (beta chain) under discussion was sequenced for a study of T-cell reconstitution after alpha-beta-depleted transplantation in children (dated by TCRdb to between 2015 and 2016). The study in broad terms: Using TCR repertoire profiling, the study followed T-cell immune reconstitution in a quantitative way in children after TCRalphabeta/CD19-depleted allogeneic hematopoietic cell transplantation.

The treatment or condition label on this specimen signifies: allogeneic hematopoietic cell transplantation with graft depleted of TCRalphabeta T cells and CD19 B cells. TCRalphabeta/CD19-depleted allogeneic hematopoietic cell grafts were given to the transplant recipients, all of whom were children. General study outcomes and caveats: Hyperexpanded clone frequencies declined over subsequent months; after one year, T-cell counts and TCRbeta diversity were mostly attributed to newly produced T cells. The high TCRbeta diversity at day 60 in some patients was ascribed to recipient T cells and intrathymic progenitors that had survived conditioning. The apparently early alphabetaT-cell count recovery about two months after transplant was reportedly dependent on only several hundred rapidly expanded clones derived from non-depleted graft cells.

Libraries were prepared through PCR. TCRdb names Illumina HiSeq 2500 as the instrument used. TCR library preparation used molecular barcoding, with unique molecular identifiers applied to normalize quantification of the TCRbeta repertoire. Clones were called with MiXCR by TCRdb after fastp trimmed the public reads at Q25, and only in-frame beta chains were retained. Identical CDR3 protein sequences are pooled into one entry, listed with their most common genes and DNA. The sample table contains 250,000 to 300,000 distinct CDR3 sequences; only one count was recorded for about 7.3% of them. The biggest ten clones account for approximately 9% of the sample. The table lists this clonotype with many counts. Its binding antigen is unknown. No much larger clone is present one base from it, and per-base qualities are unavailable. CDR1 and CDR2 are read off the germline V gene as LGHNT and FRNRAP. At the junction V is shortened by 3 bases and J by 4 bases, with 6 bases in between. Measured from the cysteine to the phenylalanine, the CDR3 is 12 residues long. The only DNA kept is the CDR3, 36 bases in frame from the first base.

The receptor was derived from a female patient between 2 and 10 years old who had a stem cell transplant for Fanconi anemia, so the T cells may come from the graft donor. The receptor chain draws on TRBV12-5 and TRBJ2-5; TRBD2 is a possible D gene, resting on 6 matching bases. The sequenced sample was peripheral blood, obtained 360 days after TCRalphabeta/CD19-depleted stem cell transplant. The sequenced DNA: TGTGCTAGTGGTTTAGCGGGAGAGACCCAGTACTTC. This codes for CASGLAGETQYF.